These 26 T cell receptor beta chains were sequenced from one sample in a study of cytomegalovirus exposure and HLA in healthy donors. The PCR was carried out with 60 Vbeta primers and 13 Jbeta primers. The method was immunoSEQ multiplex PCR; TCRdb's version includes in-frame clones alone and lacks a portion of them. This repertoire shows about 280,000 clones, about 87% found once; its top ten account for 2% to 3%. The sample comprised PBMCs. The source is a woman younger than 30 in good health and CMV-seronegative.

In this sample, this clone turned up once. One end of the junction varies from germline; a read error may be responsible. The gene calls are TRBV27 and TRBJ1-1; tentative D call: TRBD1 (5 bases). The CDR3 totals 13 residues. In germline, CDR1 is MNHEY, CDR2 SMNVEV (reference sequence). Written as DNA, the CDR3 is TGTGCCAGCAGGGGCGGGGGACGTTTTGAATCTTTCTTT. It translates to CASRGGGRFESFF.

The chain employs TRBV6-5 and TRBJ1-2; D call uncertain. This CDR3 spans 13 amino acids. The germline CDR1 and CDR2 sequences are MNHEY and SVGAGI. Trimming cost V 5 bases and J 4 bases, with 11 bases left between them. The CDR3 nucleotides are TGTGCCAGCAGTGTTGGGCAGTCCTATGGCTACACCTTC. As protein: CASSVGQSYGYTF.

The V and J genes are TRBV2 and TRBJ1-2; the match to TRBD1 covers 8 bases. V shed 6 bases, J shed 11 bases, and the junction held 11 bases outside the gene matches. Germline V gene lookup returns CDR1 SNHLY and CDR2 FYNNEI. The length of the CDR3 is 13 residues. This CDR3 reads CASSLGQGLWYTF. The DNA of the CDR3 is TGTGCCAGCAGCCTAGGACAGGGATTGTGGTACACCTTC.

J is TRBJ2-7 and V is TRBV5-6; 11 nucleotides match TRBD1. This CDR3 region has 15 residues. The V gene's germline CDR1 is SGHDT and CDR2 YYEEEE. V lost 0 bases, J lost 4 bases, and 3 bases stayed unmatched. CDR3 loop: CASSLDGQGAYEQYF. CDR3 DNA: TGTGCCAGCAGCTTGGATGGACAGGGGGCTTACGAGCAGTACTTC.

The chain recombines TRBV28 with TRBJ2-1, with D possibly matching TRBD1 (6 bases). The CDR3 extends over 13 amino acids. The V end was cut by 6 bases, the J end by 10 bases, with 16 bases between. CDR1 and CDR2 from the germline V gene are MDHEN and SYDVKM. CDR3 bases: TGTGCCAGCAGCCTTCGCAGGGGTTGGGAGCAGTTCTTC. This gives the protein CASSLRRGWEQFF.

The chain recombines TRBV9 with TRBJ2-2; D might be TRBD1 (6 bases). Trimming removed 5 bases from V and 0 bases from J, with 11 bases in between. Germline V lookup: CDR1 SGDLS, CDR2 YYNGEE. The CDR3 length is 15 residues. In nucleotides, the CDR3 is TGTGCCAGCAGTAAGGACAGACCGAACACCGGGGAGCTGTTTTTT. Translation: CASSKDRPNTGELFF.

CDR3 bases: TGTGCCAGCAGTCCACGACAGGGTGGTGAAGCTTTCTTT. Protein product: CASSPRQGGEAFF. V gene TRBV2 combines with J gene TRBJ1-1, with 7 bases that match TRBD1. Germline V lookup: CDR1 SNHLY, CDR2 FYNNEI. Unmatched junction bases numbered 7, after V lost 5 bases and J lost 7 bases. This CDR3 is built from 13 residues.

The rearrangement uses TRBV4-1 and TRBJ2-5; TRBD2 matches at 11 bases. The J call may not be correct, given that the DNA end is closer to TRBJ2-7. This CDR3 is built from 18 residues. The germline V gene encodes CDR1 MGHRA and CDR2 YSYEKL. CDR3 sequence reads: CASSRFPGLAVGVYEQYF. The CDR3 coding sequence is TGCGCCAGCAGCCGATTCCCGGGACTAGCGGTTGGGGTCTACGAGCAGTACTTC.

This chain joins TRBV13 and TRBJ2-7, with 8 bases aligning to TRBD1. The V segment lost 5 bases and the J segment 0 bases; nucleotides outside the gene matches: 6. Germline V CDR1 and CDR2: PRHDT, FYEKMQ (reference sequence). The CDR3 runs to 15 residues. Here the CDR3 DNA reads TGTGCCAGCAGCAAAGGACAGGGTAGCTCCTACGAGCAGTACTTC. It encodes CASSKGQGSSYEQYF.

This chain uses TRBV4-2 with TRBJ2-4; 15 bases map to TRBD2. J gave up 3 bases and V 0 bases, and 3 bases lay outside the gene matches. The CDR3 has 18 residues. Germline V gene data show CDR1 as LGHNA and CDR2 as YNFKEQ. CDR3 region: CASSQERTSGGGKNIQYF. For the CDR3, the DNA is TGTGCCAGCAGCCAAGAGAGGACTAGCGGGGGGGGCAAAAACATTCAGTACTTC.

The CDR3 DNA follows: TGTGCCAGTAGCCAACAGGTGGAAGGTGAAAAACTGTTTTTT. Protein sequence: CASSQQVEGEKLFF. V is TRBV19 and J is TRBJ1-4, with a possible D match to TRBD1 (5 bases). Trimming stripped 6 bases from V and 7 bases from J, with 15 bases between. This CDR3 has 14 residues. CDR1 is LNHDA, CDR2 SQIVND, per germline (reference sequence).

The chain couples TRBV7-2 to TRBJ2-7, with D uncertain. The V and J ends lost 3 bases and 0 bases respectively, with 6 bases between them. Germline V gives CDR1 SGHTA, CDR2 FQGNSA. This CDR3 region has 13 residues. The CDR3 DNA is TGTGCCAGCAGCTTCAGTGTCTCCTACGAGCAGTACTTC. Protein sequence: CASSFSVSYEQYF.

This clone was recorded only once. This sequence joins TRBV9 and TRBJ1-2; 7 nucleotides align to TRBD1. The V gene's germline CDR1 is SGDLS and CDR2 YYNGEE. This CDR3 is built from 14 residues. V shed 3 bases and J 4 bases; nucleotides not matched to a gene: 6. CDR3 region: CASSAGQIGYGYTF. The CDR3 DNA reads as TGTGCCAGCAGCGCGGGACAGATCGGCTATGGCTACACCTTC.

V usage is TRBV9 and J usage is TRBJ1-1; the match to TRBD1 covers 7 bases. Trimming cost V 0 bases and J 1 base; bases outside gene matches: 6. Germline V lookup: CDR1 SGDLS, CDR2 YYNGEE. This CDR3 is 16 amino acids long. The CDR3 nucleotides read TGTGCCAGCAGCGTAGCCTCGGGACAGAAGAACACTGAAGCTTTCTTT. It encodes CASSVASGQKNTEAFF.

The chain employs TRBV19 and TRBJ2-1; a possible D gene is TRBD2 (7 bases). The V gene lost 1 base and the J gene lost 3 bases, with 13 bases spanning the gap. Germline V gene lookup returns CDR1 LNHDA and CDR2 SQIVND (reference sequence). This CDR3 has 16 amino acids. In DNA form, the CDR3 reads TGTGCCAGTAGTATAGGCCCCGGGGGGCTCTACAATGAGCAGTTCTTC. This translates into CASSIGPGGLYNEQFF.

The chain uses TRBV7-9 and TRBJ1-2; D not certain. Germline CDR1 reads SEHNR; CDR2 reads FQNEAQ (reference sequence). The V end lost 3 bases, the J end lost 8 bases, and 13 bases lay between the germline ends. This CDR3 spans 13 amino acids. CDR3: CASSLPGIEGYTF. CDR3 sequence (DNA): TGTGCCAGCAGCTTGCCGGGTATTGAGGGCTACACCTTC.

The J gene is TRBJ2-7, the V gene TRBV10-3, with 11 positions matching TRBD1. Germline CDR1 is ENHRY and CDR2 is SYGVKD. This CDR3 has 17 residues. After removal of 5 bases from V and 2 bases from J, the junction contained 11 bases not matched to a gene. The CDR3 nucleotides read TGTGCCATCAGTCCAAAGGCCGGGACAGGGGGACCCTACGAGCAGTACTTC. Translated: CAISPKAGTGGPYEQYF.

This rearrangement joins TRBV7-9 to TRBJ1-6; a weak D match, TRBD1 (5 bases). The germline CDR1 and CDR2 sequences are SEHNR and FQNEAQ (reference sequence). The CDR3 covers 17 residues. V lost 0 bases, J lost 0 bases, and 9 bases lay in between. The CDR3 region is CASSLAQGGSYNSPLHF. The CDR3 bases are TGTGCCAGCAGCTTAGCCCAGGGAGGCTCCTATAATTCACCCCTCCACTTT.

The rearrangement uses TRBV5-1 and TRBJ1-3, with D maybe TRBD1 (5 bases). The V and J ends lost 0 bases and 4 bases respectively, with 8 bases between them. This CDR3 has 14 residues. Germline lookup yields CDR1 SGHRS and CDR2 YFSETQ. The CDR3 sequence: CASSLEGYGNTIYF. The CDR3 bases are TGCGCCAGCAGCTTGGAGGGGTACGGAAACACCATATATTTT.

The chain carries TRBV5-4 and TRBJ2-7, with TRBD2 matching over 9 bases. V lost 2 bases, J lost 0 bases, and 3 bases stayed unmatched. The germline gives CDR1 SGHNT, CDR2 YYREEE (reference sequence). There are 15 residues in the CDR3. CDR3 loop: CASSLGRGGSYEQYF. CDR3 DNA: TGTGCCAGCAGCTTAGGGCGGGGGGGCTCCTACGAGCAGTACTTC.

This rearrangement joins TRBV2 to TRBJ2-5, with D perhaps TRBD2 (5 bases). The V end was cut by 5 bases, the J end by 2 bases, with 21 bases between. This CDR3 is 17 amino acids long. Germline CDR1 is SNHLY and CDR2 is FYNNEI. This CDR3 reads CASSSPGNRNEQETQYF. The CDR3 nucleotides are TGTGCCAGCAGTTCCCCGGGGAACCGAAACGAACAAGAGACCCAGTACTTC.

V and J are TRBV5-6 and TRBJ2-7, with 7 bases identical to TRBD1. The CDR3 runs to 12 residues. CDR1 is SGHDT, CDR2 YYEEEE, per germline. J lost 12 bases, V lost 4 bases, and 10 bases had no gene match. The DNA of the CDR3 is TGTGCCAGCAGCCCAGGACAGGCCTCCCGGTACTTC. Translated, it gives CASSPGQASRYF.

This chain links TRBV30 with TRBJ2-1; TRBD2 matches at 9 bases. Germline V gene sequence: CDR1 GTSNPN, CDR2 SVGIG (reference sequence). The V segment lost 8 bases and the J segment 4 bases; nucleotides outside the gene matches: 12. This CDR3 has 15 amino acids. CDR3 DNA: TGTGCCGGAGATGGGCTAGCGGGGCGGTACAATGAGCAGTTCTTC. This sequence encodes CAGDGLAGRYNEQFF.

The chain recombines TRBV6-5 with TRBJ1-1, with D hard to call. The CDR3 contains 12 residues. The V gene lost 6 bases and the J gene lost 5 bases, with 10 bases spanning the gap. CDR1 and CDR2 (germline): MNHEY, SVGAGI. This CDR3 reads CASRGGSTEAFF. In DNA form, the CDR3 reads TGTGCCAGCAGGGGTGGGAGTACTGAAGCTTTCTTT.

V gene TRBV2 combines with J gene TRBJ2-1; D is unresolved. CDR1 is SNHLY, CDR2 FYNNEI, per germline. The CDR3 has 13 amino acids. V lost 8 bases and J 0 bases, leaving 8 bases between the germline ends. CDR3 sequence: CASERSSYNEQFF. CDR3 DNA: TGTGCCAGCGAACGGTCCTCCTACAATGAGCAGTTCTTC. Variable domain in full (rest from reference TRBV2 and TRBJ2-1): EPEVTQTPSHQVTQMGQEVILRCVPISNHLYFYWYRQILGQKVEFLVSFYNNEISEKSEIFDDQFSVERPDGSNFTLKIRSTKLEDSAMYFCASERSSYNEQFFGPGTRLTVL.

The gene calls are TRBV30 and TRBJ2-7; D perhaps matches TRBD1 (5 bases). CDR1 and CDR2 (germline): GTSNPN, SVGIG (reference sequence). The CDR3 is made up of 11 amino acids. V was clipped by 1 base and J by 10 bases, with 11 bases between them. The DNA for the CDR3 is TGTGCCTGGAGTGAACAGGAGTCCCAGTACTTC. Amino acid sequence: CAWSEQESQYF. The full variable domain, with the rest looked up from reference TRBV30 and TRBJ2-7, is SQTIHQWPATLVQPVGSPLSLECTVEGTSNPNLYWYRQAAGRGLQLLFYSVGIGQISSEVPQNLSASRPQDRQFILSSKKLLLSDSGFYLCAWSEQESQYFGPGTRLTVT.